This T cell receptor (beta chain) comes out of a study of shared clonotypes between healthy human individuals. CD45RO-negative, CCR7-positively selected cells formed the naive CD8 fraction, excluding terminally differentiated effector memory CD45RA+ cells. V was pared by 4 bases and J by 8 bases, with 10 bases of the junction left unmatched. Germline loops: CDR1 SGHTS, CDR2 YDEGEE. This CDR3 has 15 amino acids. The count of this clone is one. The sample holds other DNA sequences that translate to the same CDR3. Some clones are missing from TCRdb's copy, which holds only in-frame ones; the method was immunoSEQ multiplex PCR. This sample has about 580,000 clones; about 98% occur once, and the top ten carry roughly 0.29%.

Sequencing was carried out using naive CD8+ T cells sorted from blood. This clonotype was obtained from a man aged 30 to 45 in good health. The chain has TRBV5-8 and TRBJ2-5, with 11 bases matching TRBD2. CDR3 coding DNA: TGTGCCAGCAGCCTCGGACTAGCGGGTAGTGAAACCCAGTACTTC. Translated: CASSLGLAGSETQYF.